This T cell receptor (beta chain) was sequenced during a study of neurological immune-mediated disorders (dated by TCRdb to the late 2010s). Study-wide context: Among the roughly 34 multiple sclerosis patients, relapsing-remitting MS was present in around 30 and secondary progressive MS was present in 3. The cohort included around 70 subjects: some 14 with HAM/TSP, some 35 with multiple sclerosis, and approximately 20 healthy controls. The roughly 99 TCR-beta libraries covered PBMC samples along with longitudinal samples, technical triplicates, and paired sorted CD4+ and CD8+ T-cell subsets. The study compared peripheral blood TCR-beta repertoires of HTLV-I-associated myelopathy (HAM/TSP) patients, multiple sclerosis patients and healthy controls using UMI-based sequencing.

What the work shows at the level of the full study, not this receptor alone: TCR clonal expansion was highest in HAM/TSP patients and lowest in MS patients, with MS patients falling below even healthy controls. The MS cluster was not associated with any clinical or MRI features, and the authors stated that larger cohorts are needed. No identical CDR3 amino acid sequences were found to be shared among expanded clones across subjects, suggesting that TCR-beta repertoires were private in all groups. Phylogenetic analysis grouped repertoires from 18 of 34 MS patients into a cluster of related CDR3 sequences, suggesting a possible repertoire-level signature.

For the unsorted PBMC libraries, 2 million PBMCs were stored in RNAlater at -80 degrees C until RNA extraction and were used to generate the libraries. The multiple sclerosis patients were enrolled in a US clinical protocol that evaluated disease progression with magnetic resonance imaging. Peripheral blood underwent Ficoll-Hypaque density gradient centrifugation to isolate PBMCs, which were then cryopreserved in liquid nitrogen. The table lists this clonotype with many counts. Its antigen is unknown. No much larger clonotype is one base removed from it; base qualities were not supplied. The CDR3 runs 18 amino acids, cysteine and phenylalanine included. Of the read, only the CDR3 DNA is kept; its 54 bases are in frame from base 1. Reading the germline V gene gives CDR1 MGHRA and CDR2 YSYEKL. Relative to germline, V is missing 6 bases and J is missing 2 bases, with 18 bases of the junction outside any gene match.

To synthesize cDNA, template-switch 5'RACE was performed with a primer carrying a 10-nucleotide random unique molecular identifier so that each TCR transcript was tagged. Each sequencing run produced over 200 million TCR-beta sequences covering 15-18 subjects. The RNeasy kit was used to extract total RNA. Using the KAPA Real-time Library Amplification kit, TCR-beta VDJ regions were amplified with primers for the TCR constant region and the 5'RACE anchor. A first PCR added sample indexes and Illumina adaptors, after which a second PCR increased the library yield. After purification with Ampure beads, the TCR product of roughly 650 bp was size-selected on a 2% E-gel SizeSelection system. Before pooling, library quality was assessed on a Bioanalyzer, concentration was determined with Qubit, and library quantification was performed with the Kapa Library Quantification kit. An Illumina HiSeq 2500 was used to sequence the libraries paired-end at 2 x 150 bp. To increase sequence diversity, roughly 24-31% phiX was spiked into each library pool. As for the original processing: The quality-filtered reads were processed with the UMI-based MiGEC pipeline, whose error correction step removed more than 75% of the raw TCR sequences. VDJ genes were aligned to IMGT germline references, and clonotypes were defined by unique CDR3 amino acid sequence plus V-J genes. Clonal expansion, Shannon diversity, and CDR3 relatedness (CalcPairwiseDistances, ClusterSamples) were evaluated with VDJtools, and phylogenetic trees were built with CLCbio workbench. Clones with at least 8 unique UMIs were defined as expanded, with this threshold being based on coefficient-of-variation modelling across technical triplicates. TCRdb reran the public reads through fastp at Q25 and MiXCR, keeping productive beta chains. Identical CDR3 proteins give one entry, which carries the most common genes and DNA. The V and J calls reflect TCRdb's pipeline rather than the authors' work. The sample table shows some 66,000 distinct CDR3 sequences, and 4.1% are seen once. Together, the top ten hold approximately 2.7% of the sample.

Sequencing was carried out using PBMCs. The chain employs TRBV4-1 and TRBJ1-2; TRBD1 agrees with 7 junctional bases. This receptor was taken from a man between 50 and 59 years old with multiple sclerosis. The CDR3 loop reads CASSNGQRGRRLNYGYTF. The DNA sequence is given as TGCGCCAGCAGTAACGGACAAAGGGGGCGACGACTGAACTATGGCTACACCTTC.